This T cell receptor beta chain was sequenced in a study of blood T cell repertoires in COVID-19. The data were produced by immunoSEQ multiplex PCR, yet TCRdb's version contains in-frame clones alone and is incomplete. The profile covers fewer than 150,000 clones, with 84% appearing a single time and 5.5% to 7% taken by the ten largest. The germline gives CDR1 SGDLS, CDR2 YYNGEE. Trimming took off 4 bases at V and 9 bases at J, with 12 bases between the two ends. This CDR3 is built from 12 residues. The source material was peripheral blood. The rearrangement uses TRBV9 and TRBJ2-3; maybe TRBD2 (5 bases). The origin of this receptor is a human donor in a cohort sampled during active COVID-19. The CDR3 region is CASSLDWRTQYF. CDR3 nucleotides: TGTGCCAGCAGCCTAGACTGGAGGACGCAGTATTTT.